Presented here are 9 T cell receptor beta chains from one specimen sequenced in a study of molecular identifiers for immune sequencing clone quantification. Via MiXCR, TCRdb re-called the PCR reads, giving one row per CDR3 protein. The data show roughly 97,000 distinct CDR3 sequences, with 20% to 30% seen just once and 0.94% held by the top ten. The sequenced material came from naive CD8+ T cells from blood, with Jurkat cell RNA spiked in. Subset noted: FACS-sorted CD8+CD4-CCR7+CD45RA+ naive T cells. These TCRs come from a human donor in good health. Some libraries in this study had Jurkat cell RNA spiked in.

The chain combines TRBV29-1 with TRBJ2-2; D may be TRBD2 (5 bases). The CDR3 has 15 amino acids. Trimming took off 4 bases at V and 1 base at J, with 13 bases between the two ends. Germline loops: CDR1 SQVTM, CDR2 ANQGSEA. The CDR3 sequence is CSVAGSIMNTGELFF. The CDR3 nucleotides read TGCAGCGTTGCGGGATCAATTATGAACACCGGGGAGCTGTTTTTT.

This clonotype was counted at least ten times. J is TRBJ2-1 and V is TRBV29-1; the match to TRBD2 covers 8 bases. Trimming at V came to 4 bases and at J to 1 base, leaving 6 bases not matched to a gene. The CDR3 has 15 amino acids. Germline CDR1 and CDR2: SQVTM and ANQGSEA. This CDR3 reads CSVGKREPSYNEQFF. The CDR3 coding sequence is TGCAGCGTTGGTAAGCGGGAGCCGTCCTACAATGAGCAGTTCTTC.

The V gene is TRBV12-3 or TRBV12-4, the J gene TRBJ1-4; D remains ambiguous. V lost 5 bases and J lost 3, with 13 bases in between. The CDR3 has 15 amino acids. The CDR3 DNA follows: TGTGCCAGCAGTCCCTTCCGGGTATCTAATGAAAAACTGTTTTTT. It is translated as CASSPFRVSNEKLFF.

The chain combines TRBV7-9 with TRBJ2-1; 9 positions match TRBD2. V gave up 1 base and J gave up 3 bases; unmatched junction bases: 7. The length of the CDR3 is 17 residues. Germline V lookup: CDR1 SEHNR, CDR2 FQNEAQ (reference sequence). The CDR3 here is CASSLVVAGELYNEQFF. In DNA, the CDR3 is TGTGCCAGCAGCTTAGTAGTAGCGGGGGAGCTCTACAATGAGCAGTTCTTC.

This rearrangement joins TRBV19 to TRBJ1-5; D gene unclear. CDR1 and CDR2 (germline): LNHDA, SQIVND (reference sequence). This CDR3 comprises 16 residues. Trimming pared 3 bases from V and 2 bases from J, leaving 14 bases between. CDR3 loop: CASSILLIRGNQPQHF. For the CDR3, the DNA is TGTGCCAGTAGTATTCTACTCATACGGGGCAATCAGCCCCAGCATTTT.

This chain links TRBV20-1 with TRBJ2-5; the match to TRBD2 covers 9 bases. The V segment lost 0 bases and the J segment 2 bases; nucleotides outside the gene matches: 7. This CDR3 comprises 16 residues. Germline loops: CDR1 DFQATT, CDR2 SNEGSKA (reference sequence). The chain's CDR3 is CSAREGSGRPQETQYF. CDR3 sequence (DNA): TGCAGTGCTAGAGAGGGTAGCGGGAGACCACAAGAGACCCAGTACTTC.

About this clonotype: A read error is possible here, since a much larger clone lies one base away. This chain joins TRBV4-1 and TRBJ1-1; no firm D call. Germline CDR1 MGHRA, CDR2 YSYEKL. This CDR3 spans 15 amino acids. The V gene lost 1 base and the J gene lost 7 bases, with 16 bases spanning the gap. DNA of the CDR3: TGCGCCAGCAGCCAAGGGGCGCGGGCGGTCAATGAAGCTTTCTTT. Its protein product is CASSQGARAVNEAFF.

In its sample, this clonotype was seen many times. The genes are TRBV7-9 and TRBJ2-2; TRBD2 agrees at 13 bases. Germline CDR1 is SEHNR and CDR2 is FQNEAQ (reference sequence). This CDR3 is 16 amino acids long. Trimming took 5 bases from V and 4 from J; bases not matched to a gene: 4. The CDR3 region has the DNA TGTGCCAGCAGCCTGGGACTAGCGGGGACCACCGGGGAGCTGTTTTTT. Translation gives CASSLGLAGTTGELFF.

The chain carries TRBV5-8 and TRBJ2-3; 9 nucleotides match TRBD2. This CDR3 region has 15 residues. The V gene's germline CDR1 is SGHTS and CDR2 YDEGEE. Germline trimming cut 0 bases from V and 5 bases from J; bases unmatched to any gene: 4. The CDR3 nucleotides are TGTGCCAGCAGCTTGGGCGGGAGGGCCATAGATACGCAGTATTTT. It yields the protein CASSLGGRAIDTQYF.